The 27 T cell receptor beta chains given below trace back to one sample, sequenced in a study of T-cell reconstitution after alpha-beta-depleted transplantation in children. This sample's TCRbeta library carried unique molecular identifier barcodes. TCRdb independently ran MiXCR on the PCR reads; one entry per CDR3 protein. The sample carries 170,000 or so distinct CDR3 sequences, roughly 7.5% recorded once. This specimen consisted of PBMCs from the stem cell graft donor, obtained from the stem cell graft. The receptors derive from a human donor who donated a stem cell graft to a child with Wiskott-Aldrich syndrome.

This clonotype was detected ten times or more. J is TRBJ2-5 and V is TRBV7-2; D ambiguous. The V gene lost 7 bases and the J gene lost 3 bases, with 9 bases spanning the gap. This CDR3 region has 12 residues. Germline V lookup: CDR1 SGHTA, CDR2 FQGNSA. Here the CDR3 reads CASTHAKETQYF. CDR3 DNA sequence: TGTGCCAGCACCCACGCTAAAGAGACCCAGTACTTC.

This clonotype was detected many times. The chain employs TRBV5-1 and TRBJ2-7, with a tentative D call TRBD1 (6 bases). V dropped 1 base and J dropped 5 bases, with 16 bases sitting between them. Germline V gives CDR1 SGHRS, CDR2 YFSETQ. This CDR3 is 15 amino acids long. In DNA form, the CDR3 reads TGCGCCAGCAGCTTGAGGGGGATAGGGTTCGACGAGCAGTACTTC. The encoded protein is CASSLRGIGFDEQYF.

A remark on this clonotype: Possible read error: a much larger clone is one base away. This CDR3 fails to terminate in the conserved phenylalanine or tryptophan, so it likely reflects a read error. DNA of the CDR3: TGTGCCACCAGTGATTTGCGTACAGACCAAGAGACCCAGTACCTC. Protein: CATSDLRTDQETQYL. V gene TRBV24-1 combines with J gene TRBJ2-5, with D unclear. Germline assignment: CDR1 KGHDR and CDR2 SFDVKD. The CDR3 runs 15 residues. The V and J ends lost 0 bases and 0 bases respectively, with 7 bases between them.

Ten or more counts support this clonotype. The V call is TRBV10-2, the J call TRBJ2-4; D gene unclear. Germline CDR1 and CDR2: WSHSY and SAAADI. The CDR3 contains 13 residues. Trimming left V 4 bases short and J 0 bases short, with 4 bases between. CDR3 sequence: CASSGLAKNIQYF. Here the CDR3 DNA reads TGCGCCAGCAGTGGGCTAGCCAAAAACATTCAGTACTTC.

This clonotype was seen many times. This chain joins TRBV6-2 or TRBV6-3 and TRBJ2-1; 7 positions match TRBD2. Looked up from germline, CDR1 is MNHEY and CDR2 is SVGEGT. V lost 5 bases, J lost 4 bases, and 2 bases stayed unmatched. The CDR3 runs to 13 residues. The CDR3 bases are TGTGCCAGCAGTCCGGGAGGTTACAATGAGCAGTTCTTC. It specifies CASSPGGYNEQFF.

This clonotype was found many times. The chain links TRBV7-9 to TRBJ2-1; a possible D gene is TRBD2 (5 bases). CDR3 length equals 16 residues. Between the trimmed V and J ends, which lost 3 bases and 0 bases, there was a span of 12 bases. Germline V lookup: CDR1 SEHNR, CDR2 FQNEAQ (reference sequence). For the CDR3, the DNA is TGTGCCAGCAGCTTTAGTCCGGGGAGCTCCTACAATGAGCAGTTCTTC. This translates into CASSFSPGSSYNEQFF.

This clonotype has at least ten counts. This CDR3 is CASSETSAEDEQFF. DNA for the CDR3: TGTGCCAGCAGTGAGACTAGCGCCGAGGATGAGCAGTTCTTC. V and J are TRBV2 and TRBJ2-1; TRBD2 matches at 8 bases. J lost 8 bases, V lost 3 bases, and 6 bases had no gene match. The CDR3 spans 14 residues. Germline CDR1 is SNHLY and CDR2 is FYNNEI.

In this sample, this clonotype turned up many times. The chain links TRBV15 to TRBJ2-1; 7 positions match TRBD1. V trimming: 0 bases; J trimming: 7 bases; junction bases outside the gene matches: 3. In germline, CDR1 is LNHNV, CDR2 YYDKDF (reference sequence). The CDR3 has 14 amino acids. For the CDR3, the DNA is TGTGCCACCAGCAGAGACAGGGACAGAAATGAGCAGTTCTTC. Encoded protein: CATSRDRDRNEQFF.

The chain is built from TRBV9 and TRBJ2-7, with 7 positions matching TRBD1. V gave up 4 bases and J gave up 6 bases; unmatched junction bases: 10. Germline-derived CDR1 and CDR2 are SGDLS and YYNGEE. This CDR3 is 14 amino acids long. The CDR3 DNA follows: TGTGCCAGCAGCTTACGGACAGGTTGGGGCGAGCAGTACTTC. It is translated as CASSLRTGWGEQYF.

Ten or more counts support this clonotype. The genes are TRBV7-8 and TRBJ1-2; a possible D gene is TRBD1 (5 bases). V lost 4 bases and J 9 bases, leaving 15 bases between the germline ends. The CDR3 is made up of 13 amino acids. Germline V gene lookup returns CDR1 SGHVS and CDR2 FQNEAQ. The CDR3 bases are TGTGCCAGCAGCTCACTGTGGGGACTTAGCTACACCTTC. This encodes CASSSLWGLSYTF.

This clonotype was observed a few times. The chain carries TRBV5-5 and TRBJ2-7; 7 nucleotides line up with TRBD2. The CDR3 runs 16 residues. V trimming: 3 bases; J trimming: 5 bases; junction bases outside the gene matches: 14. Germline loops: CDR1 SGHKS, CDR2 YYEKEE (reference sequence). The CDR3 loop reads CASSSPWGGEPDEQYF. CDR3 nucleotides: TGTGCCAGCAGCTCCCCCTGGGGGGGGGAGCCAGACGAGCAGTACTTC.

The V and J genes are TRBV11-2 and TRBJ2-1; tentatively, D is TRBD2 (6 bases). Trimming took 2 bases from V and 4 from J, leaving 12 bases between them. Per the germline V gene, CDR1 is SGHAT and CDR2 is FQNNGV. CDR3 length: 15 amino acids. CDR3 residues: CASSLSGDQYNEQFF. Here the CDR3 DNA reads TGTGCCAGCAGCTTATCGGGGGATCAATACAATGAGCAGTTCTTC.

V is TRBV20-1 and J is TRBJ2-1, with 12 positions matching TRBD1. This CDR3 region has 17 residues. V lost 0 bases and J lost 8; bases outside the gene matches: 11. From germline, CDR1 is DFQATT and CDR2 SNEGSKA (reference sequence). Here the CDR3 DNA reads TGCAGTGCTAGAGATGTGGGGGGACAGGGGGCGTGGGATGAGCAGTTCTTC. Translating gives CSARDVGGQGAWDEQFF.

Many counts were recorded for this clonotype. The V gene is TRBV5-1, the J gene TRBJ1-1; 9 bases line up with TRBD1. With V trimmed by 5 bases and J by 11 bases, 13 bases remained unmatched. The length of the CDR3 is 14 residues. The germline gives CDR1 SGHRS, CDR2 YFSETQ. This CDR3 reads CASSPPGQGKVAFF. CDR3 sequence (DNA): TGCGCCAGCAGTCCCCCCGGACAGGGGAAAGTGGCTTTCTTT.

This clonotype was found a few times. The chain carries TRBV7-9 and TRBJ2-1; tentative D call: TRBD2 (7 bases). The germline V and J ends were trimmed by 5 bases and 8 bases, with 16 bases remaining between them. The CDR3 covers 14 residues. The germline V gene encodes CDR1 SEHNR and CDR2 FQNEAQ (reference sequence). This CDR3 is CASSQRGGADEQFF. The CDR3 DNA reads TGTGCCAGCAGCCAGCGAGGGGGGGCGGATGAGCAGTTCTTC.

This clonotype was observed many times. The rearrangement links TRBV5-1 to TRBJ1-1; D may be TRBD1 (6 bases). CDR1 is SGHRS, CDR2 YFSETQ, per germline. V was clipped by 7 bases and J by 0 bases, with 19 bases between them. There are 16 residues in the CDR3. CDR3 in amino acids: CASGHRAGGLNTEAFF. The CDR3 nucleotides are TGCGCCAGCGGACACAGGGCTGGCGGTTTGAACACTGAAGCTTTCTTT.

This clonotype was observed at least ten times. CDR3 amino acids: CASMVAGNTEAFF. The CDR3 nucleotides read TGTGCCAGCATGGTGGCTGGGAACACTGAAGCTTTCTTT. This rearrangement joins TRBV6-5 to TRBJ1-1; D is ambiguous. The length of the CDR3 is 13 residues. In germline, CDR1 is MNHEY, CDR2 SVGAGI. V was cut by 7 bases and J by 1 base, with 10 bases left in between.

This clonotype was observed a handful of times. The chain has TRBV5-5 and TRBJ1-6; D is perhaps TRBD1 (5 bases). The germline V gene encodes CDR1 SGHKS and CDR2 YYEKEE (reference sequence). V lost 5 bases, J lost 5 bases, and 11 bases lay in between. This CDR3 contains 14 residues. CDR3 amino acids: CASSAGPNNSPLHF. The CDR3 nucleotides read TGTGCCAGCAGTGCGGGGCCTAATAATTCACCCCTCCACTTT.

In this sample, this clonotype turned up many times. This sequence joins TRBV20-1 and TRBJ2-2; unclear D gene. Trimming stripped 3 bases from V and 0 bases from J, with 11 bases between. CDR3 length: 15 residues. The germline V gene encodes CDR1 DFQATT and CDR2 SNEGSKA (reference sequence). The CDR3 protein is CSASITQSNTGELFF. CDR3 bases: TGCAGTGCTAGTATAACCCAGTCGAACACCGGGGAGCTGTTTTTT.

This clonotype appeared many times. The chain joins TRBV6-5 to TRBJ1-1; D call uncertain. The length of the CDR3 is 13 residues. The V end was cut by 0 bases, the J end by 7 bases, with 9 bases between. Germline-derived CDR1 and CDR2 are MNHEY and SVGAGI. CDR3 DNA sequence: TGTGCCAGCAGTTACTCGCAGCAGCTTGAAGCTTTCTTT. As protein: CASSYSQQLEAFF.

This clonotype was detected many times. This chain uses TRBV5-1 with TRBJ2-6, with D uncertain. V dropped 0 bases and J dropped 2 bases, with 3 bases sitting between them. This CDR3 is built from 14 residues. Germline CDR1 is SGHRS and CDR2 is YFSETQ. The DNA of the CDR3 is TGCGCCAGCAGCTTGGCAACTGGGGCCAACGTCCTGACTTTC. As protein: CASSLATGANVLTF.

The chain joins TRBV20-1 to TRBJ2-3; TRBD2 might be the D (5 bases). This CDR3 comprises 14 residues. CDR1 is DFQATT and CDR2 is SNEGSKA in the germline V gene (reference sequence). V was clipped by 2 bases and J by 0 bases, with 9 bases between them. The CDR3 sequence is CSARKRGSTDTQYF. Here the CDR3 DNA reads TGCAGTGCTAGAAAACGCGGGAGCACAGATACGCAGTATTTT.

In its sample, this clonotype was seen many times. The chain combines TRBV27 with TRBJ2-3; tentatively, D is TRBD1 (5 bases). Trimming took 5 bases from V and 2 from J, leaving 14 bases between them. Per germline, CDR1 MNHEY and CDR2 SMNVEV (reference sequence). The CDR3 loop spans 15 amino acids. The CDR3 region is CASSLNRKITDTQYF. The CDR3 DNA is TGTGCCAGCAGTCTAAACAGGAAAATCACAGATACGCAGTATTTT.

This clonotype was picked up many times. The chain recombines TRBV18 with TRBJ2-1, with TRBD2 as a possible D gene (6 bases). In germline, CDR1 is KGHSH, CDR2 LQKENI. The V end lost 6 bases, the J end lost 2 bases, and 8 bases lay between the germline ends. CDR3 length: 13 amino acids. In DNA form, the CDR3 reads TGTGCCAGCTCGTCGGGGGCCTACAATGAGCAGTTCTTC. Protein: CASSSGAYNEQFF.

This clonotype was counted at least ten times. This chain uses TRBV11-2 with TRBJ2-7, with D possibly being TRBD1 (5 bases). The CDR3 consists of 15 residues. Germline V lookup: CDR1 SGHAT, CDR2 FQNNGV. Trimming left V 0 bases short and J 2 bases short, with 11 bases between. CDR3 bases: TGTGCCAGCAGCTTAGAAAGGGGCCTTGCCTACGAGCAGTACTTC. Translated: CASSLERGLAYEQYF.

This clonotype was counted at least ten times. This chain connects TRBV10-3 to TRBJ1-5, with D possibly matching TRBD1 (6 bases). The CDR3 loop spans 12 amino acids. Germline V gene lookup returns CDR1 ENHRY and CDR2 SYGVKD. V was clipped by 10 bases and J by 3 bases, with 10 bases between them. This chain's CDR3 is CATQGTNQPQHF. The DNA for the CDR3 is TGTGCCACACAGGGTACCAATCAGCCCCAGCATTTT.

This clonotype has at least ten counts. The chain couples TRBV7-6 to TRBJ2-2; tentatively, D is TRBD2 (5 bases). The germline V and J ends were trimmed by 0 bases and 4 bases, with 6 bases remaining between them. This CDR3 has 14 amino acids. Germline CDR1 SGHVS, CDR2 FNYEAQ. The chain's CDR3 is CASSLARGTGELFF. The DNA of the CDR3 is TGTGCCAGCAGCTTAGCTCGGGGCACCGGGGAGCTGTTTTTT.